These 10 T cell receptor beta chains were sequenced from one sample in a study of shared clonotypes between healthy human individuals. Only in-frame clones appear in the TCRdb table, and some are missing; sequencing was by immunoSEQ multiplex PCR. The sample yields 2.5 million or so clones, 90% to 95% seen once. Sequenced input: naive CD4+ T cells sorted from blood. Subset reported: CD45RA+ positively selected. The receptor set was obtained from a man aged 18-30 years in good health.

V gene TRBV28 combines with J gene TRBJ2-3, with D tentatively TRBD1 (5 bases). The V end was cut by 2 bases, the J end by 8 bases, with 17 bases between. CDR1 and CDR2 from the germline V gene are MDHEN and SYDVKM. The CDR3 is 15 residues long. The CDR3: CASSLGARARGTQYF. As DNA, the CDR3 is TGTGCCAGCAGTTTAGGTGCCCGGGCAAGGGGTACGCAGTATTTT.

CDR3 region: CASSMWTGQVNTEAFF. CDR3 nucleotide sequence: TGTGCCAGTAGTATGTGGACAGGCCAAGTGAACACTGAAGCTTTCTTT. The chain employs TRBV19 and TRBJ1-1, with 7 bases fitting TRBD1. The CDR3 has 16 amino acids. J was trimmed by 0 bases and V by 3 bases; bases with no gene match: 7. Germline V CDR1 and CDR2: LNHDA, SQIVND (reference sequence). Full variable domain (missing parts from reference TRBV19 and TRBJ1-1): DGGITQSPKYLFRKEGQNVTLSCEQNLNHDAMYWYRQDPGQGLRLIYYSQIVNDFQKGDIAEGYSVSREKKESFPLTVTSAQKNPTAFYLCASSMWTGQVNTEAFFGQGTRLTVV.

The genes are TRBV11-3 and TRBJ2-3; 7 bases line up with TRBD2. V shed 8 bases and J 4 bases; nucleotides not matched to a gene: 12. The CDR3 covers 15 residues. Looked up from germline, CDR1 is SGHNT and CDR2 is YENEEA. CDR3 in DNA: TGTGCCAGCGCTGCAGGTGGCGGGAGATCAGATACGCAGTATTTT. It codes for CASAAGGGRSDTQYF.

The chain is built from TRBV7-9 and TRBJ1-1; D possibly corresponds to TRBD1 (5 bases). From germline, CDR1 is SEHNR and CDR2 FQNEAQ (reference sequence). The CDR3 runs to 16 residues. Trimming shortened V by 0 bases and J by 4 bases, and 15 bases separated the two germline ends. CDR3 residues: CASSLAVGGLGTEAFF. DNA for the CDR3: TGTGCCAGCAGCTTAGCGGTGGGGGGATTGGGCACTGAAGCTTTCTTT.

This clone was seen a single time. The chain recombines TRBV6-5 with TRBJ2-7; 8 bases line up with TRBD1. Germline-derived CDR1 and CDR2 are MNHEY and SVGAGI. CDR3 length: 15 amino acids. Trimming removed 2 bases from V and 2 bases from J; junction bases left unmatched: 5. CDR3 sequence: CASSYARTGPYEQYF. In DNA, the CDR3 is TGTGCCAGCAGTTACGCCCGGACAGGGCCCTACGAGCAGTACTTC.

The genes are TRBV7-3 and TRBJ2-2; D not certain. The CDR3 loop spans 14 amino acids. Per the germline V gene, CDR1 is SGHTA and CDR2 is FQGTGA. The V end lost 0 bases, the J end lost 3 bases, and 5 bases lay between the germline ends. The DNA for the CDR3 is TGTGCCAGCAGCTTAACGTTGGACACCGGGGAGCTGTTTTTT. Translated: CASSLTLDTGELFF.

The chain has TRBV6-5 and TRBJ1-6; D is unresolved. Germline V CDR1 and CDR2: MNHEY, SVGAGI. CDR3 length equals 14 residues. V was shortened by 0 bases and J by 7 bases, with 7 bases between the two germline ends. CDR3 nucleotide sequence: TGTGCCAGCAGTTACTCCCCGCAGAATTCACCCCTCCACTTT. This translates into CASSYSPQNSPLHF.

This sequence joins TRBV30 and TRBJ1-4; a possible D gene is TRBD1 (6 bases). CDR3 length: 16 residues. Germline loops: CDR1 GTSNPN, CDR2 SVGIG (reference sequence). With 0 bases removed from V and 8 bases from J, the gap between germline ends came to 19 bases. The CDR3, as DNA: TGTGCCTGGAGTGTATCGTCGGTGGGGACAAAGGAAAAACTGTTTTTT. Protein sequence: CAWSVSSVGTKEKLFF.

V usage is TRBV5-1 and J usage is TRBJ2-5; D is unresolved. Between the trimmed V and J ends, which lost 3 bases and 5 bases, there was a span of 14 bases. This CDR3 has 14 residues. CDR1 is SGHRS, CDR2 YFSETQ, per germline. CDR3 nucleotides: TGCGCCAGCAGCTCGACCGAAGCATGGGAGACCCAGTACTTC. It translates to CASSSTEAWETQYF.

The J gene is TRBJ1-2, the V gene TRBV2; D not resolved. The CDR3 has 14 amino acids. Per germline, CDR1 SNHLY and CDR2 FYNNEI. Trimming left V 4 bases short and J 3 bases short, with 12 bases between. CDR3 protein: CASSVEMDHYGYTF. CDR3 sequence (DNA): TGTGCCAGCAGTGTTGAGATGGATCACTATGGCTACACCTTC.